These T cell receptor beta chains were read from a single sample in a study of cytomegalovirus exposure and HLA in healthy donors. Generated by immunoSEQ multiplex PCR, the TCRdb table keeps only in-frame clones and is missing some. The sample holds more than 100,000 clones; 77% are singletons and the top ten take roughly 3.5%. The sample was PBMCs. The receptors originated from a human donor in good health. Each CDR3 is given with its conserved first and last residue. The order of the fields is J gene, clone size, V gene, D gene, CDR3 protein, CDR3 DNA. The D gene is left open where the match is weak. Part of the rows lack a size; the others show once, few, many or a class for expanded clones.

j_call: TRBJ2-2; clone_size: NA; v_call: TRBV5-1; d_call: NA; cdr3_aa: CASSLAPGVTGELFF; cdr3_nt: TGCGCCAGCAGCTTGGCCCCAGGGGTCACCGGGGAGCTGTTTTTT
j_call: TRBJ2-3; clone_size: NA; v_call: TRBV21-1; d_call: NA; cdr3_aa: CASSKVGAGVGDTQYF; cdr3_nt: TGTGCCAGCAGCAAAGTTGGCGCGGGAGTGGGAGATACGCAGTATTTT
j_call: TRBJ2-3; clone_size: once; v_call: TRBV27; d_call: TRBD2; cdr3_aa: CASSPLAGGGADTQYF; cdr3_nt: TGTGCCAGCAGTCCCCTAGCGGGAGGAGGGGCAGATACGCAGTATTTT
j_call: TRBJ2-7; clone_size: NA; v_call: TRBV5-8; d_call: TRBD2; cdr3_aa: CASSLAGGPGEQYF; cdr3_nt: TGTGCCAGCAGCTTGGCGGGAGGGCCGGGCGAGCAGTACTTC
j_call: TRBJ2-7; clone_size: NA; v_call: TRBV29-1; d_call: NA; cdr3_aa: CSVAKGTYEQYF; cdr3_nt: TGCAGCGTTGCGAAGGGGACCTACGAGCAGTACTTC
j_call: TRBJ1-2; clone_size: NA; v_call: TRBV2; d_call: TRBD1; cdr3_aa: CASKLEDRDSDGYTF; cdr3_nt: TGTGCCAGCAAACTAGAGGACAGGGATTCCGATGGCTACACCTTC
j_call: TRBJ2-1; clone_size: NA; v_call: TRBV5-1; d_call: NA; cdr3_aa: CASSFSLPGSRYNEQFF; cdr3_nt: TGCGCCAGCAGCTTCAGCCTTCCCGGGTCCCGATACAATGAGCAGTTCTTC
j_call: TRBJ2-7; clone_size: NA; v_call: TRBV6-5; d_call: NA; cdr3_aa: CASRASDSSYEQYF; cdr3_nt: TGTGCCAGCCGGGCTAGCGACAGCTCCTACGAGCAGTACTTC
j_call: TRBJ2-1; clone_size: NA; v_call: TRBV14; d_call: TRBD2; cdr3_aa: CASSPLTGTSVPEQFF; cdr3_nt: TGTGCCAGCAGCCCCCTAACCGGGACTAGCGTCCCAGAGCAGTTCTTC
j_call: TRBJ1-1; clone_size: NA; v_call: TRBV5-1; d_call: NA; cdr3_aa: CASSSGLNTEAFF; cdr3_nt: TGCGCCAGCAGCTCCGGTTTAAACACTGAAGCTTTCTTT
j_call: TRBJ2-3; clone_size: NA; v_call: TRBV27; d_call: TRBD2; cdr3_aa: CASSRGRTDTQYF; cdr3_nt: TGTGCCAGCAGTCGCGGGAGGACAGATACGCAGTATTTT
j_call: TRBJ2-1; clone_size: once; v_call: TRBV29-1; d_call: TRBD1; cdr3_aa: CSGNSGTGYNEQFF; cdr3_nt: TGCAGCGGCAACTCCGGGACAGGGTACAATGAGCAGTTCTTC
j_call: TRBJ1-3; clone_size: once; v_call: TRBV6-1; d_call: NA; cdr3_aa: CASRVPSTPGNTIYF; cdr3_nt: TGTGCCAGCAGAGTCCCGAGTACGCCTGGAAACACCATATATTTT
j_call: TRBJ1-3; clone_size: NA; v_call: TRBV18; d_call: NA; cdr3_aa: CASSSVGGSGNTIYF; cdr3_nt: TGTGCCAGCTCAAGTGTAGGGGGCTCTGGAAACACCATATATTTT
j_call: TRBJ1-1; clone_size: NA; v_call: TRBV6-5; d_call: TRBD1; cdr3_aa: CASSMGTGGRLEAFF; cdr3_nt: TGTGCCAGCAGTATGGGGACAGGGGGCAGATTAGAAGCTTTCTTT
j_call: TRBJ1-1; clone_size: NA; v_call: TRBV13; d_call: NA; cdr3_aa: CASSLRVRGAGEAFF; cdr3_nt: TGTGCCAGCAGCTTAAGGGTTCGGGGGGCAGGTGAAGCTTTCTTT
j_call: TRBJ2-5; clone_size: NA; v_call: TRBV27; d_call: TRBD1; cdr3_aa: CASSPTTRDSKQETQYF; cdr3_nt: TGTGCCAGCAGTCCGACAACCCGGGACAGCAAACAAGAGACCCAGTACTTC
j_call: TRBJ2-7; clone_size: NA; v_call: TRBV13; d_call: NA; cdr3_aa: CASSLRDYEQYF; cdr3_nt: TGTGCCAGCAGCTTACGGGACTACGAGCAGTACTTC
j_call: TRBJ1-2; clone_size: NA; v_call: TRBV28; d_call: NA; cdr3_aa: CASTVGPDRRYGYTF; cdr3_nt: TGTGCCAGCACAGTTGGGCCTGACAGGCGCTATGGCTACACCTTC
j_call: TRBJ2-3; clone_size: NA; v_call: TRBV4-1; d_call: TRBD1; cdr3_aa: CASSRHRRGQGISSTDTQYF; cdr3_nt: TGCGCCAGCAGCCGCCACCGTAGGGGACAGGGGATTTCTAGCACAGATACGCAGTATTTT
j_call: TRBJ2-2; clone_size: NA; v_call: TRBV7-9; d_call: NA; cdr3_aa: CASSPRGRLSRGGAVF; cdr3_nt: TGTGCCAGCAGTCCAAGGGGGCGCCTATCCCGGGGAGGAGCTGTTTTT
j_call: TRBJ2-2; clone_size: NA; v_call: TRBV10-1; d_call: NA; cdr3_aa: CASQDGGTNTGELFF; cdr3_nt: TGCGCCAGTCAAGACGGCGGGACGAACACCGGGGAGCTGTTTTTT
j_call: TRBJ2-1; clone_size: few; v_call: TRBV7-8; d_call: TRBD1; cdr3_aa: CASSLVGTADHREQFF; cdr3_nt: TGTGCCAGCAGCTTAGTTGGGACAGCTGACCACAGGGAGCAGTTCTTC
j_call: TRBJ2-7; clone_size: NA; v_call: TRBV27; d_call: NA; cdr3_aa: CASSLRGGSYEQYF; cdr3_nt: TGTGCCAGCAGTTTGAGGGGGGGCTCCTACGAGCAGTACTTC
j_call: TRBJ1-5; clone_size: NA; v_call: TRBV18; d_call: NA; cdr3_aa: CASSPVRGEGRINQPQHF; cdr3_nt: TGTGCCAGCTCACCTGTGAGGGGGGAGGGTCGGATCAATCAGCCCCAGCATTTT
j_call: TRBJ1-4; clone_size: NA; v_call: TRBV2; d_call: NA; cdr3_aa: CASSSSSRGNEKLFF; cdr3_nt: TGTGCCAGCAGTTCGTCGTCAAGGGGTAATGAAAAACTGTTTTTT
j_call: TRBJ2-1; clone_size: NA; v_call: TRBV27; d_call: TRBD2; cdr3_aa: CASSYTSGPPVEQFF; cdr3_nt: TGTGCCAGCAGCTATACTAGCGGACCCCCCGTTGAGCAGTTCTTC
j_call: TRBJ1-3; clone_size: NA; v_call: TRBV5-1; d_call: TRBD1; cdr3_aa: CASSLDGTGLYF; cdr3_nt: TGCGCCAGCAGCTTGGATGGGACAGGCTTATATTTT
j_call: TRBJ2-7; clone_size: once; v_call: TRBV7-6; d_call: NA; cdr3_aa: CASSLTGYGYEQYF; cdr3_nt: TGTGCCAGCAGCTTAACAGGGTACGGGTACGAGCAGTACTTC
j_call: TRBJ2-2; clone_size: NA; v_call: TRBV5-1; d_call: TRBD2; cdr3_aa: CASSVGASSGRAAGELFF; cdr3_nt: TGCGCCAGCAGCGTAGGCGCCTCTAGCGGGAGGGCCGCCGGGGAGCTGTTTTTT
j_call: TRBJ1-5; clone_size: few; v_call: TRBV6-5; d_call: TRBD1; cdr3_aa: CASSVGQAQPQHF; cdr3_nt: TGTGCCAGCAGTGTTGGACAGGCCCAGCCCCAGCATTTT
j_call: TRBJ2-2; clone_size: NA; v_call: TRBV30; d_call: TRBD2; cdr3_aa: CAWSRVPGLAGAGELFF; cdr3_nt: TGTGCCTGGAGTAGGGTACCGGGACTAGCGGGAGCCGGGGAGCTGTTTTTT
j_call: TRBJ1-2; clone_size: NA; v_call: TRBV28; d_call: NA; cdr3_aa: CASRNQGQANYGYTF; cdr3_nt: TGTGCCAGCAGAAACCAGGGCCAAGCTAACTATGGCTACACCTTC
j_call: TRBJ2-7; clone_size: few; v_call: TRBV11-2; d_call: NA; cdr3_aa: CASSLGGSTSSEQYF; cdr3_nt: TGTGCCAGCAGCTTAGGCGGATCTACTTCCAGCGAGCAGTACTTC
j_call: TRBJ1-1; clone_size: NA; v_call: TRBV28; d_call: TRBD1; cdr3_aa: CASNSYRGTEAFF; cdr3_nt: TGTGCCAGCAATAGTTACAGGGGCACTGAAGCTTTCTTT
j_call: TRBJ2-7; clone_size: NA; v_call: TRBV19; d_call: TRBD2; cdr3_aa: CASSISGGTSYEQYF; cdr3_nt: TGTGCCAGTAGTATAAGCGGGGGTACGTCCTACGAGCAGTACTTC
j_call: TRBJ2-1; clone_size: NA; v_call: TRBV13; d_call: TRBD2; cdr3_aa: CASRTGGRALHNEQFF; cdr3_nt: TGTGCCAGCCGCACGGGCGGGAGGGCCCTCCACAATGAGCAGTTCTTC
j_call: TRBJ2-1; clone_size: NA; v_call: TRBV5-1; d_call: TRBD2; cdr3_aa: CASSPLAGDRNEQFF; cdr3_nt: TGCGCCAGCAGCCCTTTAGCGGGAGACCGGAATGAGCAGTTCTTC
j_call: TRBJ2-2; clone_size: NA; v_call: TRBV6-1; d_call: NA; cdr3_aa: CASRERREPNTGELFF; cdr3_nt: TGTGCCAGCAGGGAACGCCGGGAACCGAACACCGGGGAGCTGTTTTTT
j_call: TRBJ2-7; clone_size: NA; v_call: TRBV6-1; d_call: TRBD1; cdr3_aa: CASRGNRDRGPEQYF; cdr3_nt: TGTGCCAGCCGTGGAAATCGGGACAGGGGGCCCGAGCAGTACTTC
j_call: TRBJ1-3; clone_size: NA; v_call: TRBV7-9; d_call: NA; cdr3_aa: CASRLDNSGNTIYF; cdr3_nt: TGTGCCAGCAGACTAGACAACTCTGGAAACACCATATATTTT
j_call: TRBJ1-5; clone_size: few; v_call: TRBV7-7; d_call: NA; cdr3_aa: CASSQGEGQPQHF; cdr3_nt: TGTGCTAGCAGCCAAGGGGAGGGTCAGCCCCAGCATTTT